A single T cell receptor beta chain is shown here with its context. The entry originates in a study of patients and donors after allogeneic stem cell transplantation. V was shortened by 0 bases and J by 5 bases, with 17 bases between the two germline ends. The CDR3 runs to 16 residues. Germline values: CDR1 SGHRS, CDR2 YFSETQ. TCRdb used MiXCR to reprocess the RT-PCR reads, holding one entry per CDR3 protein. The sample comprises 90,000 to 130,000 distinct CDR3 sequences, roughly 35% of which are singletons, and around 26% rests with the top ten. Sequencing was carried out using blood, either unsorted or a sorted T cell fraction (not recorded which). The receptor's source is a human donor who was either an allogeneic HSCT recipient or a stem cell or donor lymphocyte infusion donor (not recorded which). It is not recorded whose cells these are; they may come from a transplant donor. This chain joins TRBV5-1 and TRBJ2-5; TRBD2 might be the D (6 bases). This chain's CDR3 is CASSLGRGFAVETQYF. For the CDR3, the DNA is TGCGCCAGCAGCTTGGGCCGGGGGTTCGCAGTCGAGACCCAGTACTTC.